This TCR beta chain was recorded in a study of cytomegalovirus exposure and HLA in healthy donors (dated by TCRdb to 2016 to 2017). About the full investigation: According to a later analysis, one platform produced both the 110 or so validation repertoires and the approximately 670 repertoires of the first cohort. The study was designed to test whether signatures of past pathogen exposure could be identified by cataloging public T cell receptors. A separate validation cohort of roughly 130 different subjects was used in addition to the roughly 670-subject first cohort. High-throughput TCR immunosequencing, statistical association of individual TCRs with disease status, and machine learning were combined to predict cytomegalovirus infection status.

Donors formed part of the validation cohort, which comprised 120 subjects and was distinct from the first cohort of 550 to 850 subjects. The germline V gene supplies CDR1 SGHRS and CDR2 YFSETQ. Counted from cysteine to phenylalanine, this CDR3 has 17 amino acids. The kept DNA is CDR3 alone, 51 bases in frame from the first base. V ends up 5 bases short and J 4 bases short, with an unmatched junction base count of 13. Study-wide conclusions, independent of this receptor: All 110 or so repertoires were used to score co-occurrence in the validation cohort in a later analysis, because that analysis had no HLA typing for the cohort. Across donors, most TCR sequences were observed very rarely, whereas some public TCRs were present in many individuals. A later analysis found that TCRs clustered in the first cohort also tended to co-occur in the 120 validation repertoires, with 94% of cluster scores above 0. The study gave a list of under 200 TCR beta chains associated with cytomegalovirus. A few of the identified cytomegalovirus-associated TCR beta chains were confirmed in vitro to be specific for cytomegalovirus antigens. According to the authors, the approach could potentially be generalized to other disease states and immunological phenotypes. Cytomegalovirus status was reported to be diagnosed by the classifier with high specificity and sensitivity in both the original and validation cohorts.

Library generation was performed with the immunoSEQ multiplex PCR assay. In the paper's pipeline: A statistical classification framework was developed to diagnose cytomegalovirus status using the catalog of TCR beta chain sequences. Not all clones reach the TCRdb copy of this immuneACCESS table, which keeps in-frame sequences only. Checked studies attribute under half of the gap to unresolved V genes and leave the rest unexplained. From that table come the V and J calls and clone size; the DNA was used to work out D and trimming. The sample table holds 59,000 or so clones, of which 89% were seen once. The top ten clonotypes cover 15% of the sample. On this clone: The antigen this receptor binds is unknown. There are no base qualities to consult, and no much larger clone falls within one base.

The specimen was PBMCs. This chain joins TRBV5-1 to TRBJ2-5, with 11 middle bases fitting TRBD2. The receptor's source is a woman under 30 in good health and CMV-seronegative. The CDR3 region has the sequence CASRITLAGGPRETQYF. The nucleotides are TGCGCCAGCAGAATAACGTTAGCGGGAGGGCCAAGAGAGACCCAGTACTTC.